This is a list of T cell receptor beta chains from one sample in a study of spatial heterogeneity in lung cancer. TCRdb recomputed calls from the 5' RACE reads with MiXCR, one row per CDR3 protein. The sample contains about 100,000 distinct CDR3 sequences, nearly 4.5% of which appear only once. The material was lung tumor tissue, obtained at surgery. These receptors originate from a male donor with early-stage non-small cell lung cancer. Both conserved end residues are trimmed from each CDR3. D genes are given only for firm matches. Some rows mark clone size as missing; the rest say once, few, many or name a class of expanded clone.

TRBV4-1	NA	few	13	ASSRGIASDYGYT
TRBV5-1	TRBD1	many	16	ASSPRTGGPQTNTEAF
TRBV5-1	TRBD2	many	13	ASSRSLAGAAEQY
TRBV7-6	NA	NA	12	ASSLLGRSGELF
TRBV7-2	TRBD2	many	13	ASSWTAGAGGELF
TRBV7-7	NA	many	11	ASSRGQTETQY
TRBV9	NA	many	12	ASSVGGTASEQF
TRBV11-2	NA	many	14	ASSFIPGQPYNEQF
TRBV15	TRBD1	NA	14	ATSGGTGSVTGELF
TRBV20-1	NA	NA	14	SARDFRATGQETQY
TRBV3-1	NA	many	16	ASSQVLSGGAGANVLT
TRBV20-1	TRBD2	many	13	SAPPGAGATDTQY
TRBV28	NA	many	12	ASSFYRVEEKLF
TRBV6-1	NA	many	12	ASSGGISYNEQF
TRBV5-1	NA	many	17	ASSLPSHDLTPDSNEQF
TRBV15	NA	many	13	ATSRDLGLVEKLF
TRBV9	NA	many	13	ASSVQSGSTDTQY
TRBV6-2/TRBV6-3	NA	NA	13	ASRSWRGGAGELF
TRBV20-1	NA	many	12	SARPSGLSYEQY
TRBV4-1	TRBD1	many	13	ASRRTGGSAEKLF
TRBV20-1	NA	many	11	SARSQDSYEQY
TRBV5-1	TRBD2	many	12	ASSLRTSGYEQY
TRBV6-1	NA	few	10	ASSEVMEKLF
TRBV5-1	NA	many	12	ASSFQGGSYEQY
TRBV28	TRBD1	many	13	ASSSPAGGGSPLH
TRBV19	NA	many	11	ASTRTDTGELF
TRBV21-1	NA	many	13	ASSRLGAVGNTIY
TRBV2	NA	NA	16	ASSAPGGGTSSYNEQF
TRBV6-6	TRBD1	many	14	ASSFARTGGSYEQY
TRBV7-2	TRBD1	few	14	ASSARTGGLAGELF
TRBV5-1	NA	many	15	ASSSQIELAVPYEQY
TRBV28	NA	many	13	ASSLVAPLSGGYT
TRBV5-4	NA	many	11	ASSPRQARTQY
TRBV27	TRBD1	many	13	ASSATGTGYYEQY
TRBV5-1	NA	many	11	ASSSTGNYEQY
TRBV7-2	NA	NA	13	ASSLSLRVYNEQF
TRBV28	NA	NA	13	ASSLTGSSTDTQY
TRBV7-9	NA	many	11	ASSLESDTEAF
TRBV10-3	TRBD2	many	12	AISGRLADNEQF
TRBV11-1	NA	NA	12	ASSWEQDLETQY
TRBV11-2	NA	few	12	ASSSSGARGTQY
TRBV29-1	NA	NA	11	SAWRAVTGELF
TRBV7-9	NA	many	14	ASSSETGEHTDTQY
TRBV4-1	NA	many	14	ASSQVLWLNTGELF
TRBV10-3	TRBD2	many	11	AIKAAGVGEQY